Listed below are T cell receptor beta chains from one sample, sequenced in a study of neurological immune-mediated disorders. MiXCR was run by TCRdb on the 5' RACE reads, yielding one entry per CDR3 protein. Among tens of thousands of distinct CDR3 sequences listed, about 6.3% were seen once. The source material was CD4+ T cells from blood. The receptors were gathered from a middle-aged woman in good health. CDR3s include the opening cysteine and the closing phenylalanine or tryptophan. Fields, in order: V gene, D gene, J gene, clone size, CDR3 DNA, CDR3 protein. A D gene is named only where the DNA matches it firmly. Rows may omit the clone size; those that give it use once, few, many or a size class.

>TRBV13|.|TRBJ2-7|.
TGTGCCAGCAGCGCGCGGGACACCTCCTACGAGCAGTACTTC
CASSARDTSYEQYF
>TRBV6-1|.|TRBJ1-2|many
TGTGCCAGCAGTGAGTTTCCTACAGGGACCGGCCTCCGTGGCTACACCTTC
CASSEFPTGTGLRGYTF
>TRBV11-2|.|TRBJ2-1|many
TGTGCCAGCAGCCGGGACCGCTACAATGAGCAGTTCTTC
CASSRDRYNEQFF
>TRBV7-9|.|TRBJ2-3|many
TGTGCCAGCAGCGAACAGGGTACTAGCACAGATACGCAGTATTTT
CASSEQGTSTDTQYF
>TRBV20-1|TRBD1|TRBJ1-5|many
TGCAGTGCTACCGGGACAGCAAATCAGCCCCAGCATTTT
CSATGTANQPQHF
>TRBV5-1|.|TRBJ1-5|many
TGCGCCAGCAGCGAGGGGGGGATCAATCAGCCCCAGCATTTT
CASSEGGINQPQHF
>TRBV5-1|TRBD1|TRBJ2-6|many
TGCGCCAGCAGCCAGGGACAGGGGGTGGCTGGGGCCAACGTCCTGACTTTC
CASSQGQGVAGANVLTF
>TRBV18|TRBD2|TRBJ2-1|many
TGTGCCAGCTCACCCGGGACTAGCCTTTACTACAATGAGCAGTTCTTC
CASSPGTSLYYNEQFF
>TRBV11-2|.|TRBJ2-1|many
TGTGCCAGCAGCTTAGTCGAGCGGACTTACAATGAGCAGTTCTTC
CASSLVERTYNEQFF
>TRBV28|TRBD1|TRBJ1-4|many
TGTGCCAGCAGGCCCCTGGACAGGGATCGTGAAAAACTGTTTTTT
CASRPLDRDREKLFF
>TRBV20-1|.|TRBJ1-5|.
TGCAGTGCTAGAGACCAAGGGGCGAGGAATCAGCCCCAGCATTTT
CSARDQGARNQPQHF